These 10 T cell receptor beta chains share one sample of origin, sequenced in a study of beta chain features in type 1 diabetes. The study reverse transcribed the entire isolated RNA, so it sequenced expressed TCRB transcripts. Assay used: immunoSEQ multiplex PCR; TCRdb lists only in-frame clones, some missing. The data show about 320,000 clones, less than 15% seen once. Source material: central memory CD4+ T cells from blood. The receptors come from a man aged 30 to 39 in good health.

A remark on this clone: The same CDR3 arises from other DNA sequences in this sample as well. This CDR3 is CASSYSAGYGYTF. CDR3 DNA sequence: TGTGCCAGCAGTTACTCAGCGGGCTACGGCTACACCTTC. This rearrangement joins TRBV6-5 to TRBJ1-2; D is unclear. Germline lookup yields CDR1 MNHEY and CDR2 SVGAGI. The CDR3 is made up of 13 amino acids. Trimming removed 0 bases from V and 8 bases from J, with 10 bases in between.

The chain uses TRBV19 and TRBJ2-1; 7 nucleotides align to TRBD2. Unmatched junction bases numbered 3, after V lost 3 bases and J lost 1 base. Germline CDR1 and CDR2: LNHDA and SQIVND (reference sequence). The CDR3 is made up of 15 amino acids. CDR3 amino acids: CASSISGGSYNEQFF. The CDR3 DNA reads TGTGCCAGTAGTATTTCGGGGGGATCCTACAATGAGCAGTTCTTC.

This chain joins TRBV5-8 and TRBJ2-4; no clear D gene. This CDR3 region has 15 residues. Deletions cut 0 bases from V and 0 bases from J, with 7 bases between. The germline V gene encodes CDR1 SGHTS and CDR2 YDEGEE. CDR3 sequence: CASSLDTLAKNIQYF. DNA of the CDR3: TGTGCCAGCAGCTTGGACACTCTAGCCAAAAACATTCAGTACTTC.

This chain connects TRBV6-5 to TRBJ1-1, with D perhaps matching TRBD1 (5 bases). Trimming cost V 2 bases and J 4 bases, with 11 bases left between them. This CDR3 region has 14 residues. The germline gives CDR1 MNHEY, CDR2 SVGAGI. In DNA form, the CDR3 reads TGTGCCAGCAGTTACCCGGGGGTGGGCACTGAAGCTTTCTTT. Its translation: CASSYPGVGTEAFF.

At least ten counts were recorded for this clone. The chain employs TRBV7-6 and TRBJ2-1, with D hard to call. In germline, CDR1 is SGHVS, CDR2 FNYEAQ. Trimming cost V 2 bases and J 7 bases, with 9 bases left between them. The CDR3 consists of 13 residues. CDR3 in amino acids: CASSLISGNEQFF. In DNA, the CDR3 is TGTGCCAGCAGCTTAATTTCCGGAAATGAGCAGTTCTTC.

The chain uses TRBV10-3 and TRBJ1-1, with a weak D call TRBD1 (6 bases). CDR1 is ENHRY, CDR2 SYGVKD, per germline. This CDR3 is 16 amino acids long. V was shortened by 5 bases and J by 5 bases, with 21 bases between the two germline ends. CDR3 sequence reads: CAISLMSRGRGTEAFF. The DNA of the CDR3 is TGTGCCATCAGTCTAATGAGCAGGGGAAGAGGAACTGAAGCTTTCTTT.

Ten or more counts support this clone. V usage is TRBV5-4 and J usage is TRBJ2-1; 7 bases align to TRBD2. V was pared by 4 bases and J by 3 bases, with 7 bases of the junction left unmatched. The CDR3 extends over 15 amino acids. Germline V lookup: CDR1 SGHNT, CDR2 YYREEE (reference sequence). In DNA, the CDR3 is TGTGCCAGCAGCCGTAGGCTAGCGGACTACAATGAGCAGTTCTTC. Amino acid sequence: CASSRRLADYNEQFF.

The J gene is TRBJ2-2, the V gene TRBV19; TRBD2 aligns across 11 bases. Germline CDR1 LNHDA, CDR2 SQIVND (reference sequence). This CDR3 is 15 amino acids long. V lost 5 bases to trimming and J lost 5 bases; unmatched junction nucleotides: 4. This CDR3 reads CASSPLAGATGELFF. CDR3 bases: TGTGCCAGTAGTCCACTAGCGGGAGCTACCGGGGAGCTGTTTTTT.

The chain has TRBV6-5 and TRBJ2-2; 9 bases are shared with TRBD1. The V and J ends lost 5 bases and 4 bases, in that order; junction bases with no gene match: 5. The CDR3 has 15 amino acids. Per the germline V gene, CDR1 is MNHEY and CDR2 is SVGAGI. The CDR3 DNA sequence: TGTGCCAGCAGTGTACAGGGGGCGATCACCGGGGAGCTGTTTTTT. This translates into CASSVQGAITGELFF.

The rearrangement links TRBV19 to TRBJ2-2; D remains unclear. Germline CDR1 reads LNHDA; CDR2 reads SQIVND (reference sequence). The CDR3 is 15 residues long. The V and J ends lost 8 bases and 1 base respectively, with 14 bases between them. DNA for the CDR3: TGTGCCAGTGGTGGGCCGGTCAAGAACACCGGGGAGCTGTTTTTT. Its translation: CASGGPVKNTGELFF.